This T cell receptor (beta chain) is drawn from a study of T cell responses to AZD1222 COVID-19 vaccine. Study context: Researchers grouped second doses given at about 4 or about 12 weeks into one pool.

Regarding the study as a whole: The reported proportion of spike-specific TCRs targeting unmutated variant regions was nearly half.

V was trimmed by 4 bases and J by 0 bases, leaving 12 bases between them. The germline V gene has CDR1 LGHDT and CDR2 YNNKEL (reference sequence). The CDR3 has 15 amino acids. Clones were read by immunoSEQ multiplex PCR, and TCRdb kept only the in-frame ones, dropping some. The table has about 92,000 clones, under 90% seen once. A remark on this clone: No antigen is known for it.

The sample was peripheral blood, taken on day 0 of AZD1222 vaccination. The chain employs TRBV3-1 (or the pseudogene TRBV3-2) and TRBJ1-2; D is possibly TRBD1 (5 bases). The clonotype originates from an adult in good health. CDR3 in amino acids: CASSPNQGSNYGYTF. CDR3 in DNA: TGTGCCAGCAGCCCTAACCAGGGTTCTAACTATGGCTACACCTTC.